This TCR beta chain was identified in a study of T-cell memory formation after mild COVID-19. At the level of the study: The TCR clusters were mostly specific to one donor. Findings and caveats of the study: From day 15 to 85, contracting clones were balanced between CD4 and CD8, whereas later expanders leaned toward CD4+. CD4+ contracting clones were mainly CM and EM; CD8+ ones, EMRA.

Amplification by 5'RACE using constant-segment primers produced TCR alpha and TCR beta cDNA libraries that carried sample barcodes and UMIs. MiXCR, run by TCRdb on the 5' RACE reads, gives a single entry per CDR3 protein. Of some 130,000 distinct CDR3 sequences listed, about 15% are singletons. CDR3 length: 14 residues. V shed 5 bases, J shed 5 bases, and the junction held 7 bases outside the gene matches. In germline, CDR1 is SEHNR, CDR2 FQNEAQ (reference sequence). As concerns this clonotype: Antigen specificity is unknown.

The source material was PBMCs or a T cell subset sorted from them (not recorded which). The chain employs TRBV7-9 and TRBJ2-5, with 8 bases lining up with TRBD1. This clonotype was obtained from a man between 18 and 35 years old who had mild COVID-19 (a few samples of this study predate the infection). Cell type and time point are not known. The CDR3 bases are TGTGCCAGCAGCCGGACAGGGTCTGGGGAGACCCAGTACTTC. This translates into CASSRTGSGETQYF.